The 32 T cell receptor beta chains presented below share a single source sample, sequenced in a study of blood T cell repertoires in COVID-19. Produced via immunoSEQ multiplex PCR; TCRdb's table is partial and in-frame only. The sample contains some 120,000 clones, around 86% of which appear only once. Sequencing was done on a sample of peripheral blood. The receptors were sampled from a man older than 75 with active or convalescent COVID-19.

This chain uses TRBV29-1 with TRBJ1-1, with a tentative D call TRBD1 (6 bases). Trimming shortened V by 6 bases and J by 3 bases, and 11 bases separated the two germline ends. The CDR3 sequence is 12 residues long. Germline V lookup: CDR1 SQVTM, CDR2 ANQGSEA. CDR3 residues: CSVTQGYTEAFF. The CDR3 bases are TGCAGCGTCACGCAGGGGTACACTGAAGCTTTCTTT. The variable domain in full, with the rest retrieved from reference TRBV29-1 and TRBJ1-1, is SAVISQKPSRDICQRGTSLTIQCQVDSQVTMMFWYRQQPGQSLTLIATANQGSEATYESGFVIDKFPISRPNLTFSTLTVSNMSPEDSSIYLCSVTQGYTEAFFGQGTRLTVV.

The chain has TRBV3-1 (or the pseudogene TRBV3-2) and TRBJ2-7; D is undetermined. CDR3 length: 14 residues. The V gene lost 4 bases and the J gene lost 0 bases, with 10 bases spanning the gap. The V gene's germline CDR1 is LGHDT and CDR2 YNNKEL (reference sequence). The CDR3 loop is CASSPGPTSYEQYF. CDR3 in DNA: TGTGCCAGCAGCCCAGGCCCGACCTCCTACGAGCAGTACTTC.

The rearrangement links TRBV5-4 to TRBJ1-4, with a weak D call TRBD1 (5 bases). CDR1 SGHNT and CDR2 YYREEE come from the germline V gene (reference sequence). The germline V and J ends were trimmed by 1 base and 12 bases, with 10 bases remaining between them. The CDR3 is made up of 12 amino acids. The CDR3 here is CASSLYQGELFF. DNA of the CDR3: TGTGCCAGCAGCTTGTACCAGGGTGAACTGTTTTTT.

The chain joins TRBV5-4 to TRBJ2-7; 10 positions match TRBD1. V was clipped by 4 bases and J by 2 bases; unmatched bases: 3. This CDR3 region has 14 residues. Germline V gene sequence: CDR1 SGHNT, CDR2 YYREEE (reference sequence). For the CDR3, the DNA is TGTGCCAGCAGCCGGGACAGGGGACCCTACGAGCAGTACTTC. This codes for CASSRDRGPYEQYF.

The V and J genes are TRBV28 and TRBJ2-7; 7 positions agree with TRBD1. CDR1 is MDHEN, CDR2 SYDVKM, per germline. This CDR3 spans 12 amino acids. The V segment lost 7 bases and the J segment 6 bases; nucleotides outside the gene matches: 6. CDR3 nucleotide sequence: TGTGCCAGCACGACAGGGTCGGCCGAGCAGTACTTC. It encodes CASTTGSAEQYF.

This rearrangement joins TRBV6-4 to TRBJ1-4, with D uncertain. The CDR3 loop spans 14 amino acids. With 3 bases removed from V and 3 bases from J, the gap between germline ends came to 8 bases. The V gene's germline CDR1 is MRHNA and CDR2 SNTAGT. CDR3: CASSETPSNEKLFF. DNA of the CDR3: TGTGCCAGCAGTGAAACTCCCTCTAATGAAAAACTGTTTTTT.

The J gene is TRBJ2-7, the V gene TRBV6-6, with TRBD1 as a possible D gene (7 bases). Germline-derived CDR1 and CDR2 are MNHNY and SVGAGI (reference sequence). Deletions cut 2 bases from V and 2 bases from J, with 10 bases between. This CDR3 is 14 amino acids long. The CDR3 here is CASSYAGQTYEQYF. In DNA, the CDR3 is TGTGCCAGCAGTTACGCGGGACAGACCTACGAGCAGTACTTC.

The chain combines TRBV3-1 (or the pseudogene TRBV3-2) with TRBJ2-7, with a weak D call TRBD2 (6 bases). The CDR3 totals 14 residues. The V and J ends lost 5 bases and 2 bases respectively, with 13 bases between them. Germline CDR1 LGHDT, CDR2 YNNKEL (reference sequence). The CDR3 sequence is CASSSRGRTYEQYF. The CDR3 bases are TGTGCCAGCAGCTCCCGAGGGAGGACCTACGAGCAGTACTTC.

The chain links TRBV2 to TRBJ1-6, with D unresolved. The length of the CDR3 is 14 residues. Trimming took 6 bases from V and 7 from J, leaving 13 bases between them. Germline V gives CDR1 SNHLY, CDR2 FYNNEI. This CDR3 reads CASSPGGMNSPLHF. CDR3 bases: TGTGCCAGCAGCCCGGGAGGAATGAATTCACCCCTCCACTTT.

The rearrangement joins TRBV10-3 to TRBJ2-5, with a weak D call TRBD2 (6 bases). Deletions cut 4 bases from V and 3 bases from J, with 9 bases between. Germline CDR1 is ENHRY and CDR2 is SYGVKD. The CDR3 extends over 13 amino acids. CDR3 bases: TGTGCCATCAGTGCTCGGGAGAAAGAGACCCAGTACTTC. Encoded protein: CAISAREKETQYF.

The CDR3 region is CASSLSSGGASDTQYF. The CDR3 nucleotides are TGCGCCAGCAGCTTGAGTAGCGGGGGGGCATCAGATACGCAGTATTTT. The V and J genes are TRBV5-1 and TRBJ2-3, with TRBD2 matching over 11 bases. Germline CDR1 and CDR2: SGHRS and YFSETQ. Germline trimming cut 1 base from V and 4 bases from J; bases unmatched to any gene: 5. This CDR3 contains 16 residues.

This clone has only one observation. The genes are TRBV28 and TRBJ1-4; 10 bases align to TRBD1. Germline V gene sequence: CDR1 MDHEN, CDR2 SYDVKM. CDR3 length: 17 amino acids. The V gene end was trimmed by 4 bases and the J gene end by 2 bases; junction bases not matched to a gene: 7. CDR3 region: CASSSVGQGGTNEKLFF. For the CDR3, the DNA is TGTGCCAGCAGTTCAGTAGGACAGGGGGGGACTAATGAAAAACTGTTTTTT.

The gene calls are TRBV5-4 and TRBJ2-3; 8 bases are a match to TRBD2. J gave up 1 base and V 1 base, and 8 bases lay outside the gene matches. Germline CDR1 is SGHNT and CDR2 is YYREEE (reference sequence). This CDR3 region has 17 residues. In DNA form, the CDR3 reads TGTGCCAGCAGCTTGCTCCTGGCGGGAGGCGGCACAGATACGCAGTATTTT. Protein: CASSLLLAGGGTDTQYF. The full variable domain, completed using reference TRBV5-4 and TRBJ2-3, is ETGVTQSPTHLIKTRGQQVTLRCSSQSGHNTVSWYQQALGQGPQFIFQYYREEENGRGNFPPRFSGLQFPNYSSELNVNALELDDSALYLCASSLLLAGGGTDTQYFGPGTRLTVL.

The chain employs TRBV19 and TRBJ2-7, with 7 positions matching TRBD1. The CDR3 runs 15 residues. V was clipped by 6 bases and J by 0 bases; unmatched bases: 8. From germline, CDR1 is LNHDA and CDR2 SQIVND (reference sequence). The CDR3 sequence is CASRRLTGSSYEQYF. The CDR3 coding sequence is TGTGCCAGTAGGCGCCTGACAGGGTCCTCCTACGAGCAGTACTTC.

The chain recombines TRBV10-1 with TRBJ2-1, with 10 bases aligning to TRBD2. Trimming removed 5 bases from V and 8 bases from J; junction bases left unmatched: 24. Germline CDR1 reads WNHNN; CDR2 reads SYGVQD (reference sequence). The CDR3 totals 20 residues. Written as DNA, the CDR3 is TGCGCCAGCAGTCCCCGACGGAGGACTAGCGGAGACCTCCAGGAGGATGAGCAGTTCTTC. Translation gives CASSPRRRTSGDLQEDEQFF.

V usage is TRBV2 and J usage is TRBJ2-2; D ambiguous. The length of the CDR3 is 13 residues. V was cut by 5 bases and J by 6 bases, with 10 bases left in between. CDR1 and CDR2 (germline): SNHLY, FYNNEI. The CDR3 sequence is CASSFSMAGELFF. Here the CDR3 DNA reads TGTGCCAGCAGTTTCAGTATGGCCGGGGAGCTGTTTTTT.

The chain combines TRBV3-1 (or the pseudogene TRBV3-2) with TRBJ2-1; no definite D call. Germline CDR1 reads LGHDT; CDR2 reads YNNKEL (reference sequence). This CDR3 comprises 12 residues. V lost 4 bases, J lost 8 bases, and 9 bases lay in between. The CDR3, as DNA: TGTGCCAGCAGCCGAGACGGTTATGAGCAGTTCTTC. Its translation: CASSRDGYEQFF.

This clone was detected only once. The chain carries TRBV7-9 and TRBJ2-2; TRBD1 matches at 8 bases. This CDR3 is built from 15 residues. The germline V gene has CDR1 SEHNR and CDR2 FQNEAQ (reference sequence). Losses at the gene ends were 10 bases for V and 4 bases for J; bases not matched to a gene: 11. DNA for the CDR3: TGTGCCACCGAACAACAGGGGGGAAGCACCGGGGAGCTGTTTTTT. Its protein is CATEQQGGSTGELFF.

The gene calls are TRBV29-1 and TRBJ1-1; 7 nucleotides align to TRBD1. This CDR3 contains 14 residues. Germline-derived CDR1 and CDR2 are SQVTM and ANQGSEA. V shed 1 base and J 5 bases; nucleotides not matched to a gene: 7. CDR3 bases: TGCAGCGTTGAAGGGGGACAGCGAGGGACTGAAGCTTTCTTT. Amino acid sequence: CSVEGGQRGTEAFF.

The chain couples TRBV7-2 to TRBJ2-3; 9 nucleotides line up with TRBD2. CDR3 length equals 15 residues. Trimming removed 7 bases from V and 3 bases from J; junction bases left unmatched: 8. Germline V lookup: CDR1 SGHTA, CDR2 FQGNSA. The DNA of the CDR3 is TGTGCCAGCAACCCTAGCGGGATGGGGACAGATACGCAGTATTTT. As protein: CASNPSGMGTDTQYF.

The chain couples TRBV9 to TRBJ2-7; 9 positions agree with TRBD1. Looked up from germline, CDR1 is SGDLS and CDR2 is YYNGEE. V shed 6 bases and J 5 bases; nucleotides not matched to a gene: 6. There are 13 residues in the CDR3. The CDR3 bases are TGTGCCAGCAAAGAGGGACAGGGCGACGAGCAGTACTTC. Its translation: CASKEGQGDEQYF.

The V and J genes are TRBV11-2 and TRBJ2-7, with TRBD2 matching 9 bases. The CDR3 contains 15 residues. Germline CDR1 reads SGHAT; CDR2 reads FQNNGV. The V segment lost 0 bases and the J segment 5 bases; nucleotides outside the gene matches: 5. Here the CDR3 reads CASSLEREGLDEQYF. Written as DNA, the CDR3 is TGTGCCAGCAGCTTAGAGCGGGAGGGCCTTGACGAGCAGTACTTC.

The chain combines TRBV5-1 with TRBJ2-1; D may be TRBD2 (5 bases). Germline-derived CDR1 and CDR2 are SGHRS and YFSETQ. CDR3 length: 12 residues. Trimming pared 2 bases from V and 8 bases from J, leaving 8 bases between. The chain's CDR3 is CASSFLRDEQFF. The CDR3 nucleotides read TGCGCCAGCAGCTTCTTGAGGGATGAGCAGTTCTTC.

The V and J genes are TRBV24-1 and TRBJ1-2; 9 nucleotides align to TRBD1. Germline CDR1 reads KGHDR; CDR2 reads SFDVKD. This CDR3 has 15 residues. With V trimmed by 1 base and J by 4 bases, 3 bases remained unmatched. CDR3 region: CATSDLTGGVYGYTF. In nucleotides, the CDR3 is TGTGCCACCAGTGATTTAACAGGGGGCGTCTATGGCTACACCTTC.

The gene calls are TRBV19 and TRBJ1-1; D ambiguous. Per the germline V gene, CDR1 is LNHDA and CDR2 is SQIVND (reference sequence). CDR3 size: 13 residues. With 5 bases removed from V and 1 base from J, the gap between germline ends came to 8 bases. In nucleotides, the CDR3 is TGTGCCAGTAGTCCCCCGGGGAACACTGAAGCTTTCTTT. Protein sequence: CASSPPGNTEAFF.

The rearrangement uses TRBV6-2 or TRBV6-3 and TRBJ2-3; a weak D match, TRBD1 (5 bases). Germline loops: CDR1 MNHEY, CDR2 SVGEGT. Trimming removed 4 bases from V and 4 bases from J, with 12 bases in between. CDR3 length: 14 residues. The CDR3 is CASSLPPRADTQYF. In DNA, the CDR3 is TGTGCCAGCAGTTTGCCCCCCAGGGCAGATACGCAGTATTTT.

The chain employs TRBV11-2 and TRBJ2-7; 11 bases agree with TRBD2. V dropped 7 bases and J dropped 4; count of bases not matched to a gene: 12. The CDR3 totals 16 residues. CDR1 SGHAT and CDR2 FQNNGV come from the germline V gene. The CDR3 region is CASTGLGVAGGYEQYF. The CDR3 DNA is TGTGCCAGCACCGGCCTAGGAGTAGCGGGGGGGTACGAGCAGTACTTC.

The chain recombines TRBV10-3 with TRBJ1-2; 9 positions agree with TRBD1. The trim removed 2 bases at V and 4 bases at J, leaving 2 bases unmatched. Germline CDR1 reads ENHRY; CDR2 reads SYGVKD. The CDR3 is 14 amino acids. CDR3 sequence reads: CAISEGTGPYGYTF. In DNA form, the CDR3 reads TGTGCCATCAGTGAGGGGACAGGGCCCTATGGCTACACCTTC.

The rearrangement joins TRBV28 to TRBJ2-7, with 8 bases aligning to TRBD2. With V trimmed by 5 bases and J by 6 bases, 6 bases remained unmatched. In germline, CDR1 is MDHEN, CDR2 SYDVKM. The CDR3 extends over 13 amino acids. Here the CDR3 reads CASSDGGGSEQYF. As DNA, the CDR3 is TGTGCCAGCAGTGACGGCGGGGGGAGCGAGCAGTACTTC.

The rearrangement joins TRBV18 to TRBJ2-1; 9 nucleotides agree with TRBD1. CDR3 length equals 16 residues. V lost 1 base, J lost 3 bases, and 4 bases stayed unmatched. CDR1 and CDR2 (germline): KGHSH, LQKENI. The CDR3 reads CASSPLRDRDYNEQFF. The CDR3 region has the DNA TGTGCCAGCTCACCACTAAGGGACAGGGACTACAATGAGCAGTTCTTC.

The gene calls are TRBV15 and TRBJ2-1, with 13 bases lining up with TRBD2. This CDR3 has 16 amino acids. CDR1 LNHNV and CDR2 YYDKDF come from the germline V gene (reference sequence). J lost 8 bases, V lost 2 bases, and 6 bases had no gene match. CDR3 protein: CATSRPGTSGIDEQFF. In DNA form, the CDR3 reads TGTGCCACCAGCAGACCGGGGACTAGCGGGATTGATGAGCAGTTCTTC.

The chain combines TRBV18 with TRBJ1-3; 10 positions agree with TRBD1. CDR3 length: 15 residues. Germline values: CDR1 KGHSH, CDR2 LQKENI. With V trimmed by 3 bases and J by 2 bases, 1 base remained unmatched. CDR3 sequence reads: CASSPGQGPGNTIYF. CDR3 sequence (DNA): TGTGCCAGCTCACCGGGACAGGGGCCTGGAAACACCATATATTTT.